One sample yielded the 9 T cell receptor beta chains listed below, sequenced in a study of blood T cell repertoires in COVID-19. Only in-frame clones appear in the TCRdb table, and some are missing; sequencing was by immunoSEQ multiplex PCR. The repertoire includes 200,000 to 250,000 clones, about 85% of them detected once, and approximately 18% sits in the top ten. Sequenced input: PBMCs or T cells enriched from blood (not recorded which). Source of these receptors: a man in his forties who had recovered from COVID-19.

The rearrangement joins TRBV27 to TRBJ2-7; TRBD1 agrees at 9 bases. Trimming removed 6 bases from V and 2 bases from J; junction bases left unmatched: 11. CDR1 is MNHEY, CDR2 SMNVEV, per germline (reference sequence). This CDR3 has 16 amino acids. The CDR3 DNA follows: TGTGCCAGCAGATCACTTGGGACAGGGAGACCCTACGAGCAGTACTTC. Translation: CASRSLGTGRPYEQYF.

The chain recombines TRBV5-4 with TRBJ2-7; tentative D call: TRBD2 (6 bases). The CDR3 length is 13 residues. The V end lost 5 bases, the J end lost 1 base, and 10 bases lay between the germline ends. CDR1 SGHNT and CDR2 YYREEE come from the germline V gene (reference sequence). CDR3 sequence reads: CASSSGLSYEQYF. In DNA form, the CDR3 reads TGTGCCAGCAGTTCCGGACTATCCTACGAGCAGTACTTC.

CDR3 nucleotide sequence: TGTGCCAGTTTCAGGGGCTCAAACACTGAAGCTTTCTTT. Protein sequence: CASFRGSNTEAFF. The gene calls are TRBV27 and TRBJ1-1, with D possibly being TRBD1 (6 bases). The V gene's germline CDR1 is MNHEY and CDR2 SMNVEV (reference sequence). CDR3 length: 13 residues. V dropped 9 bases and J dropped 2 bases, with 13 bases sitting between them.

The V gene is TRBV30, the J gene TRBJ1-1; 9 bases are shared with TRBD1. Germline-derived CDR1 and CDR2 are GTSNPN and SVGIG (reference sequence). This CDR3 has 15 amino acids. V lost 2 bases, J lost 4 bases, and 8 bases stayed unmatched. This chain's CDR3 is CAWSINPTGGTEAFF. The CDR3 DNA reads as TGTGCCTGGAGTATAAATCCGACAGGGGGCACTGAAGCTTTCTTT.

The V gene is TRBV7-2, the J gene TRBJ1-2; D unresolved. Between the trimmed V and J ends, which lost 5 bases and 5 bases, there was a span of 12 bases. The CDR3 length is 13 residues. The germline V gene encodes CDR1 SGHTA and CDR2 FQGNSA. CDR3 sequence: CASSPEAVYGYTF. DNA of the CDR3: TGTGCCAGCAGCCCAGAGGCGGTTTATGGCTACACCTTC.

This clone has a single count. The J gene is TRBJ1-3, the V gene TRBV12-3 or TRBV12-4; no firm D call. The length of the CDR3 is 12 residues. The V and J ends lost 3 bases and 4 bases respectively, with 4 bases between them. CDR3 region: CASSFFGNTIYF. DNA for the CDR3: TGTGCCAGCAGTTTCTTCGGAAACACCATATATTTT.

The chain recombines TRBV4-1 with TRBJ2-7; 16 nucleotides line up with TRBD2. In germline, CDR1 is MGHRA, CDR2 YSYEKL. Germline trimming cut 0 bases from V and 4 bases from J; bases unmatched to any gene: 12. The CDR3 has 20 amino acids. The CDR3 DNA follows: TGCGCCAGCAGCCAAGACCCGGGACTAGCGGGAGGGCTCGAAACATACGAGCAGTACTTC. The encoded protein is CASSQDPGLAGGLETYEQYF.

The chain links TRBV19 to TRBJ2-1; D is possibly TRBD1 (7 bases). Between the trimmed V and J ends, which lost 7 bases and 7 bases, there was a span of 17 bases. This CDR3 has 14 residues. Germline CDR1 and CDR2: LNHDA and SQIVND (reference sequence). Here the CDR3 reads CASTVSRGVNEQFF. DNA for the CDR3: TGTGCCAGTACAGTCAGCAGGGGGGTAAATGAGCAGTTCTTC.

Only a few counts were recorded for this clone. The gene calls are TRBV30 and TRBJ1-5; D is possibly TRBD1 (5 bases). V dropped 2 bases and J dropped 3 bases, with 11 bases sitting between them. There are 14 residues in the CDR3. CDR1 and CDR2 (germline): GTSNPN, SVGIG (reference sequence). The CDR3 coding sequence is TGTGCCTGGAGTCTCGGGACTATCAATCAGCCCCAGCATTTT. Its protein is CAWSLGTINQPQHF.